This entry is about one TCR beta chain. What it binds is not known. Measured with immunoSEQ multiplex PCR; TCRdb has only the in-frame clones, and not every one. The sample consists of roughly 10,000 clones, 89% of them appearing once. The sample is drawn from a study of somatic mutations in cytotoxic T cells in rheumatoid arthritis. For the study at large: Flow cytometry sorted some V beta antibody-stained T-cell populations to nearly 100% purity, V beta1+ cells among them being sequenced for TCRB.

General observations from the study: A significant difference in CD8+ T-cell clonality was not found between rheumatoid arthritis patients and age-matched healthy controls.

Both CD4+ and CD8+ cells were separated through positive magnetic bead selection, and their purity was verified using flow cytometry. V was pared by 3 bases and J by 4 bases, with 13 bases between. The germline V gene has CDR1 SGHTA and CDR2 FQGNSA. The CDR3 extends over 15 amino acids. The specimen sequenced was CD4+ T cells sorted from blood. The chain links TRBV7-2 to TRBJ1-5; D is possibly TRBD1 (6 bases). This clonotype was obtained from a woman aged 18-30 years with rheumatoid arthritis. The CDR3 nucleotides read TGTGCCAGCAGCTTTTCCCAGGGGCCGAATCAGCCCCAGCATTTT. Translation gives CASSFSQGPNQPQHF.